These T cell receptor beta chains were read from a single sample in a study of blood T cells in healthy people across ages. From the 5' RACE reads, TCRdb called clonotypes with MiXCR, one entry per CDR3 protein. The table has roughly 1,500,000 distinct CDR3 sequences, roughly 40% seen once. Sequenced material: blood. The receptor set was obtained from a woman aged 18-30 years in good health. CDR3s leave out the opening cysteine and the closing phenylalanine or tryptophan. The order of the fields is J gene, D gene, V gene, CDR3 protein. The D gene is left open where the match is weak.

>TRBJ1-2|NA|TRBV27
ASTTEGHGYT
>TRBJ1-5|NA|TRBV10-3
AISEGGGSGQPQH
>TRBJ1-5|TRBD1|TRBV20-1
SGESGGTQPQH
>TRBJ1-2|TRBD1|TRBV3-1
ASSQRGTGNYGYT
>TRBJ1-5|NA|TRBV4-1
ASSQDQGSTGRSNQPQH
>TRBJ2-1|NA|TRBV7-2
ASSPRGEPRLAYNEQF
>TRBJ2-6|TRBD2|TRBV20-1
SASIGGGAGANVLT
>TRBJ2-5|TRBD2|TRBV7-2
ASSRLAGAAQETQY
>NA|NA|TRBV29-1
RSVFNEQY
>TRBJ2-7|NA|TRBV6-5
ASSFNGGAYEQY
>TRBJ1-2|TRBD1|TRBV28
ASNPRGRRHGYT
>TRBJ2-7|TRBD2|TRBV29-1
SVTGGGGSYEQY
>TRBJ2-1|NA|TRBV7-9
ASSDMGTSYNEQF
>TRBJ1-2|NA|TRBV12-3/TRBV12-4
ASRKDTKYGYT
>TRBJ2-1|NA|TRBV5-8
ASSSGEQF
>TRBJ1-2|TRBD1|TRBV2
ASRTGAGRGSLGYT
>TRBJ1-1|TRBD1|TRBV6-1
ASRPNTGAEAF